This T cell receptor (beta chain) was retrieved from a study of cytomegalovirus exposure and HLA in healthy donors. The assay was immunoSEQ multiplex PCR, and TCRdb's table has in-frame clones only and misses some. The sample includes 100,000 to 150,000 clones, approximately 85% of them seen just once. Germline CDR1 and CDR2: GTSNPN and SVGIG (reference sequence). The ends were cut back, 5 bases at V and 6 bases at J, with 21 bases in the middle. There are 15 residues in the CDR3. The receptor was derived from a man between 18 and 35 years old in good health and CMV-seronegative. The sample was PBMCs. The chain employs TRBV30 and TRBJ2-3, with D possibly TRBD1 on 5 matching bases. In DNA, the CDR3 is TGTGCCTGGGGAGTCGGACACCAGGTAGGGGATACGCAGTATTTT. This encodes CAWGVGHQVGDTQYF.